This T cell receptor (beta chain) was captured by sequencing in a study of blood T cell repertoires in COVID-19. Profiling relied on immunoSEQ multiplex PCR, and the TCRdb table lists in-frame clones only, not all of them. The sample lists fewer than 110,000 clones; about 90% were seen once. Germline lookup yields CDR1 SEHNR and CDR2 FQNEAQ (reference sequence). CDR3 length: 15 amino acids. The V end lost 6 bases, the J end lost 2 bases, and 16 bases lay between the germline ends. This chain connects TRBV7-9 to TRBJ2-5; tentatively, D is TRBD2 (6 bases). Sequencing input: peripheral blood. This clonotype was obtained from a man aged 35-49 years with active or convalescent COVID-19. The CDR3 nucleotides are TGTGCCAGCAGAGCTCGAGCGGGCGTACAAGAGACCCAGTACTTC. Translated: CASRARAGVQETQYF.